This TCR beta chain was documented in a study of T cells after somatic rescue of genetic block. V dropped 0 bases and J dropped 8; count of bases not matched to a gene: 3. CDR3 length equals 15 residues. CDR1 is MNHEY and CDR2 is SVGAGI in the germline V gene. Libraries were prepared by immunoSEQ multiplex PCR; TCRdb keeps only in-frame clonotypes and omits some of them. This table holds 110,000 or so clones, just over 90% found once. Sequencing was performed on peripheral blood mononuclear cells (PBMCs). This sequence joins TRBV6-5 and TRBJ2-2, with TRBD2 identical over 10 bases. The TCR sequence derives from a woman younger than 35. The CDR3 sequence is CASSYSPSGGGELFF. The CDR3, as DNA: TGTGCCAGCAGTTACTCGCCTAGCGGGGGTGGGGAGCTGTTTTTT.